This T cell receptor (beta chain) was obtained from a study of T cells expressing NK-cell markers. TCRdb processed the 5' RACE reads again and assigns one entry to each CDR3 protein, with no DNA. The sample spans about 150,000 distinct CDR3 sequences; the ten largest clones claim over 35%. The CDR3 is 13 residues long. From germline, CDR1 is DFQATT and CDR2 SNEGSKA (reference sequence). The rearrangement links TRBV20-1 to TRBJ2-7; TCRdb's assignment of TRBD2 cannot be checked, as there is no DNA. Material: blood T cells: a sorted CD56 or NKG2C T cell subset, CD4+ or CD8+ T cells, or bulk PBMC T cells (not recorded which). The TCR was taken from a woman aged 45-59 years in good health. CDR3 sequence: CSASPDYSYEQYF.